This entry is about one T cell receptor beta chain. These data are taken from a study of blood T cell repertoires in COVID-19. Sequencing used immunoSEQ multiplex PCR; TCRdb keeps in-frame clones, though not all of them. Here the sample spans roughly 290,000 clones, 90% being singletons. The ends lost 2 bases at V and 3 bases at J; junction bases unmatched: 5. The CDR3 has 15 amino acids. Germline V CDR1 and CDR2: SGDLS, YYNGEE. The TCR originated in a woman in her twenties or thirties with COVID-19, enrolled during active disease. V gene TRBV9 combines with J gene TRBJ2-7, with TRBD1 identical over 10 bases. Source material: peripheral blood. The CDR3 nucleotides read TGTGCCAGCAGCGTCGCCGGGACAGGGGACTACGAGCAGTACTTC. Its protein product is CASSVAGTGDYEQYF.